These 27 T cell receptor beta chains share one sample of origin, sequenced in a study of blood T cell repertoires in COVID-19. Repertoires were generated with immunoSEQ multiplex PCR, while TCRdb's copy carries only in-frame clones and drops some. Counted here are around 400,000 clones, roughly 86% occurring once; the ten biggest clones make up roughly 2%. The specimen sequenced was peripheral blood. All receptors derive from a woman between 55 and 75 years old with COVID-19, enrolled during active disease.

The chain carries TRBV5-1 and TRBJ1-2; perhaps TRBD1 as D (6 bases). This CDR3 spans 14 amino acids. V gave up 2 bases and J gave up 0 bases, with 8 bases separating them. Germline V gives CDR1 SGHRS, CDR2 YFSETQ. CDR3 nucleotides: TGCGCCAGCAGCTTTGACAGGCCTAACTATGGCTACACCTTC. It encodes CASSFDRPNYGYTF.

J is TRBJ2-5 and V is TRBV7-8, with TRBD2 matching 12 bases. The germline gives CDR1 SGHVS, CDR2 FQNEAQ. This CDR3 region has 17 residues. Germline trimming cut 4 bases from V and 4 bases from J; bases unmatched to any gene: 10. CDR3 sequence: CASSSLAGGGWGETQYF. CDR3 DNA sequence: TGTGCCAGCAGCTCCCTAGCGGGGGGGGGCTGGGGAGAGACCCAGTACTTC.

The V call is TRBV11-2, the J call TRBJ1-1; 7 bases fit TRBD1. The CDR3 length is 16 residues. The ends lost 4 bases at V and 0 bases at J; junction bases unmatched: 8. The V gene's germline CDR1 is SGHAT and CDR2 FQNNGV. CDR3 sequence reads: CASSSSGTEMNTEAFF. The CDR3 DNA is TGTGCCAGCAGCTCGTCCGGGACAGAGATGAACACTGAAGCTTTCTTT.

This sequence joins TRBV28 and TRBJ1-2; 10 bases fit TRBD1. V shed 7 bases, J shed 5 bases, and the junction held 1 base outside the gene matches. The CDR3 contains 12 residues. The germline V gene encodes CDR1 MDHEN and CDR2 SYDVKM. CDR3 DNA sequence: TGTGCCAGCACGGACAGGGGGTATGGCTACACCTTC. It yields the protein CASTDRGYGYTF.

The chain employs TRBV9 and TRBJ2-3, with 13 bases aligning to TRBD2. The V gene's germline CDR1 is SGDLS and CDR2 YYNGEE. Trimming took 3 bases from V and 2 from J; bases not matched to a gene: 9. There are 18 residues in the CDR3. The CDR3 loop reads CASSGNKGLAGPTDTQYF. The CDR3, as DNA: TGTGCCAGCAGCGGAAATAAGGGACTAGCGGGGCCCACAGATACGCAGTATTTT. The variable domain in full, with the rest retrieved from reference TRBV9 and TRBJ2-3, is DSGVTQTPKHLITATGQRVTLRCSPRSGDLSVYWYQQSLDQGLQFLIQYYNGEERAKGNILERFSAQQFPDLHSELNLSSLELGDSALYFCASSGNKGLAGPTDTQYFGPGTRLTVL.

This CDR3 is CASRPITGTGIYNEQFF. The CDR3 DNA reads TGTGCCAGTAGGCCAATCACAGGGACAGGGATCTACAATGAGCAGTTCTTC. The chain links TRBV19 to TRBJ2-1, with TRBD1 matching over 9 bases. V was pared by 6 bases and J by 3 bases, with 12 bases of the junction left unmatched. The CDR3 has 17 residues. Germline values: CDR1 LNHDA, CDR2 SQIVND (reference sequence). The variable domain in full, with the rest retrieved from reference TRBV19 and TRBJ2-1, is DGGITQSPKYLFRKEGQNVTLSCEQNLNHDAMYWYRQDPGQGLRLIYYSQIVNDFQKGDIAEGYSVSREKKESFPLTVTSAQKNPTAFYLCASRPITGTGIYNEQFFGPGTRLTVL.

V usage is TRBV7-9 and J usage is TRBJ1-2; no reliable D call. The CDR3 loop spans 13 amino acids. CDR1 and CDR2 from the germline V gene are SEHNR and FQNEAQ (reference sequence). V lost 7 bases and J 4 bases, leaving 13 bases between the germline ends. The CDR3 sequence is CASTQGGGYGYTF. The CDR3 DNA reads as TGTGCCAGCACCCAAGGTGGCGGCTATGGCTACACCTTC. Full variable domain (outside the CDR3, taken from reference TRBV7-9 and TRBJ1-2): DTGVSQNPRHKITKRGQNVTFRCDPISEHNRLYWYRQTLGQGPEFLTYFQNEAQLEKSRLLSDRFSAERPKGSFSTLEIQRTEQGDSAMYLCASTQGGGYGYTFGSGTRLTVV.

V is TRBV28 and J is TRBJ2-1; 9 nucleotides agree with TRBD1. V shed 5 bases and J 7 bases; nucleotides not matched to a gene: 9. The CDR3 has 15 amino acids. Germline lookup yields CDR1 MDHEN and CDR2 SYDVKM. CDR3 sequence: CASSRPGQGRNEQFF. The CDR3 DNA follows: TGTGCCAGCAGTCGCCCGGGACAGGGAAGAAATGAGCAGTTCTTC.

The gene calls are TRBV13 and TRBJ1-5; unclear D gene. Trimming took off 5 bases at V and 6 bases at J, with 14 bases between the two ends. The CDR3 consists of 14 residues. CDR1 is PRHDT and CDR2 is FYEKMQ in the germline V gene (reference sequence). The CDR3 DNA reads TGTGCCAGCAGCGCAGCGGGTGTTCCTCAGCCCCAGCATTTT. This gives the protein CASSAAGVPQPQHF.

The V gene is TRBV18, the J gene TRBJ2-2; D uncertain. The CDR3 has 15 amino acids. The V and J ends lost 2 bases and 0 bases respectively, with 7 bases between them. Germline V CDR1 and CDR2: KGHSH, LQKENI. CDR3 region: CASSPTITNTGELFF. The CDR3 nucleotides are TGTGCCAGCTCACCAACTATTACGAACACCGGGGAGCTGTTTTTT.

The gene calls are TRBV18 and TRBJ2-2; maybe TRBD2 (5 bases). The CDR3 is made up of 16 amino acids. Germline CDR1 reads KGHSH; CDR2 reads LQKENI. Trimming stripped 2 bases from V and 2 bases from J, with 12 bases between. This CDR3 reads CASSPTRVLNTGELFF. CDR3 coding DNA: TGTGCCAGCTCACCAACTAGGGTCCTAAACACCGGGGAGCTGTTTTTT. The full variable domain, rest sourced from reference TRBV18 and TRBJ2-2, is NAGVMQNPRHLVRRRGQEARLRCSPMKGHSHVYWYRQLPEEGLKFMVYLQKENIIDESGMPKERFSAEFPKEGPSILRIQQVVRGDSAAYFCASSPTRVLNTGELFFGEGSRLTVL.

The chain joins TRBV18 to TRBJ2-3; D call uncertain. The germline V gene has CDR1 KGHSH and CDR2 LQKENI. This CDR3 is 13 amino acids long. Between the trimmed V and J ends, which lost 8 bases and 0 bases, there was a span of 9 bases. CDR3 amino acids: CASPTTSTDTQYF. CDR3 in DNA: TGTGCCAGCCCGACAACTAGCACAGATACGCAGTATTTT.

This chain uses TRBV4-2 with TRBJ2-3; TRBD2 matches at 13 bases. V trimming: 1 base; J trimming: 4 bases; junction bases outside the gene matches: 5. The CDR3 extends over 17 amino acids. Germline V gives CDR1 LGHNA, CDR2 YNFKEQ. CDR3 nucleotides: TGTGCCAGCAGCCAAGGTACTAGCGGGGGGGCCCCAGATACGCAGTATTTT. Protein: CASSQGTSGGAPDTQYF.

The CDR3, as DNA: TGTGCCAGCTCACCCACCGTCCCAGGGGGCCGAAGTACTGAAGCTTTCTTT. Encoded protein: CASSPTVPGGRSTEAFF. The chain couples TRBV18 to TRBJ1-1; 8 bases map to TRBD1. J gave up 5 bases and V 3 bases, and 14 bases lay outside the gene matches. Germline V gene sequence: CDR1 KGHSH, CDR2 LQKENI. This CDR3 has 17 amino acids. Filled out from reference TRBV18 and TRBJ1-1, the complete variable domain reads NAGVMQNPRHLVRRRGQEARLRCSPMKGHSHVYWYRQLPEEGLKFMVYLQKENIIDESGMPKERFSAEFPKEGPSILRIQQVVRGDSAAYFCASSPTVPGGRSTEAFFGQGTRLTVV.

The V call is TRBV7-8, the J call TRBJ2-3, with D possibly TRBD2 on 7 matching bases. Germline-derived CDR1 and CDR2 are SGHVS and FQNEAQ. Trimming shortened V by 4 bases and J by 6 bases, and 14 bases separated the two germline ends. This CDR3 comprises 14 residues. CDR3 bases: TGTGCCAGCAGCTCGGGGGGCGGGCTGGATACGCAGTATTTT. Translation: CASSSGGGLDTQYF.

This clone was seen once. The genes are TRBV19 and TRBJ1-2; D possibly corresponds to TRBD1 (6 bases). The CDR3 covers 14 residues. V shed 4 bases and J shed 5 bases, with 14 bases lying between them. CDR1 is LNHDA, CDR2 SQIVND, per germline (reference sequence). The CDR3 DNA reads TGTGCCAGTAGTACCCCAGGGGTGGAATATGGCTACACCTTC. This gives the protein CASSTPGVEYGYTF.

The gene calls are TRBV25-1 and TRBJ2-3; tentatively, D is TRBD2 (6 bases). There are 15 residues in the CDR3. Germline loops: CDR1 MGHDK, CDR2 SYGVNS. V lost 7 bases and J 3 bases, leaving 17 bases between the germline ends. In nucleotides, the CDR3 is TGTGCCAGCAAGGCGGCGGGGAGGAAAACAGATACGCAGTATTTT. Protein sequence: CASKAAGRKTDTQYF. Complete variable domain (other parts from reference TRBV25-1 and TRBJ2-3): EADIYQTPRYLVIGTGKKITLECSQTMGHDKMYWYQQDPGMELHLIHYSYGVNSTEKGDLSSESTVSRIRTEHFPLTLESARPSHTSQYLCASKAAGRKTDTQYFGPGTRLTVL.

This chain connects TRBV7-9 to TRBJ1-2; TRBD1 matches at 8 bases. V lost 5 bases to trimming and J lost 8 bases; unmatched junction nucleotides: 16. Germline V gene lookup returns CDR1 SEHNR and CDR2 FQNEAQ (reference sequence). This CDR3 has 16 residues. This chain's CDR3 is CASSPGGQGAEWGYTF. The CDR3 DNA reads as TGTGCCAGCAGCCCCGGGGGCCAGGGGGCGGAGTGGGGCTACACCTTC.

The CDR3 nucleotides are TGTGCCAGCAGCTCGAGACGGACAGGGGCCCACGAGCAGTACTTC. Its translation is CASSSRRTGAHEQYF. The gene calls are TRBV11-2 and TRBJ2-7, with TRBD1 identical over 9 bases. The CDR3 totals 15 residues. CDR1 is SGHAT and CDR2 is FQNNGV in the germline V gene. J gave up 5 bases and V 4 bases, and 9 bases lay outside the gene matches.

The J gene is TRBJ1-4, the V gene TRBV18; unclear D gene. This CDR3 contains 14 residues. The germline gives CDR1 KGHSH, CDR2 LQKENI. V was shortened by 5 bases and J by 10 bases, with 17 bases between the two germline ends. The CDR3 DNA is TGTGCCAGCTCATCCGACCCTAGCCTCACAAAACTGTTTTTT. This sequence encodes CASSSDPSLTKLFF. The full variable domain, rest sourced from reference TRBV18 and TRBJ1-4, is NAGVMQNPRHLVRRRGQEARLRCSPMKGHSHVYWYRQLPEEGLKFMVYLQKENIIDESGMPKERFSAEFPKEGPSILRIQQVVRGDSAAYFCASSSDPSLTKLFFGSGTQLSVL.

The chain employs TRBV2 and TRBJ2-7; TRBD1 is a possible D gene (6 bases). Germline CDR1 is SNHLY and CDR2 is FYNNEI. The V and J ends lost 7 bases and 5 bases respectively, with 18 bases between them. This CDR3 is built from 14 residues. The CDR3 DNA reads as TGTGCCAGCACCGTGGTCAGGGGCCTCGACGAGCAGTACTTC. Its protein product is CASTVVRGLDEQYF.

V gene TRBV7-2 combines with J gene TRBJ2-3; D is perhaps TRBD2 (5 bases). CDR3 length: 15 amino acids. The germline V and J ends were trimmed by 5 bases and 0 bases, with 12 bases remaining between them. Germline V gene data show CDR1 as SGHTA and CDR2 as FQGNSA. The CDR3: CASSLGLPSTDTQYF. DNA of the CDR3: TGTGCCAGCAGCCTCGGACTTCCTAGCACAGATACGCAGTATTTT.

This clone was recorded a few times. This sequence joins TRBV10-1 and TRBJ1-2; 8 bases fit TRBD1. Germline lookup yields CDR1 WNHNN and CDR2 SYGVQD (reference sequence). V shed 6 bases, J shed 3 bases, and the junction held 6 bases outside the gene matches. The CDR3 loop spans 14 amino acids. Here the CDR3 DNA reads TGCGCCAGCAGACTTTACAGGGGGGACTATGGCTACACCTTC. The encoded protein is CASRLYRGDYGYTF.

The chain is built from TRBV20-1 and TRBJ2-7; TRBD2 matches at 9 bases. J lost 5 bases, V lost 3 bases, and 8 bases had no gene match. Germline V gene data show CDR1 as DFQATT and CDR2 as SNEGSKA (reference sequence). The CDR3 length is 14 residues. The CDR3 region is CSASYGLAGNEQYF. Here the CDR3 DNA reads TGCAGTGCTAGTTACGGGCTAGCGGGGAACGAGCAGTACTTC.

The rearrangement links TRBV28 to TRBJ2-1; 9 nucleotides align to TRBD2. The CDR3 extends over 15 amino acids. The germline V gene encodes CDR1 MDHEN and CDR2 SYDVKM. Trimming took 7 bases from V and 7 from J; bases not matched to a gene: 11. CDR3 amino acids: CASTLGRGGENEQFF. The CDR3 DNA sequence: TGTGCCAGCACCCTAGGGCGGGGGGGCGAAAATGAGCAGTTCTTC.

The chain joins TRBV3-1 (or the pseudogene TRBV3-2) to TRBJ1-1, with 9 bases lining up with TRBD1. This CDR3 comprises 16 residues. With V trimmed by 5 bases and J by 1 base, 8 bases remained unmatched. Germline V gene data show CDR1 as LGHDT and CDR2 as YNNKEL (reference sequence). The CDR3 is CASSDTGTGRNTEAFF. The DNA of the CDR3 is TGTGCCAGCAGCGACACCGGGACAGGGAGGAACACTGAAGCTTTCTTT.

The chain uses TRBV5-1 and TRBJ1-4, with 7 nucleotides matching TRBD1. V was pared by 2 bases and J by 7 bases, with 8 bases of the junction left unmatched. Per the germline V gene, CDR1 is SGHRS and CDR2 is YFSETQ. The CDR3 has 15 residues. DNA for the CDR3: TGCGCCAGCAGCTTAGAGACAGGGAGGCGTGAAAAACTGTTTTTT. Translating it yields CASSLETGRREKLFF.